Listed below are T cell receptor beta chains from one sample, sequenced in a study of blood T cell repertoires in COVID-19. The data were produced by immunoSEQ multiplex PCR, yet TCRdb's version contains in-frame clones alone and is incomplete. The sample gives approximately 230,000 clones, around four fifths of which show up once; 15% is in the top ten. Sequencing was performed on PBMCs or T cells enriched from blood (not recorded which). Every receptor here comes from a man in his forties who had recovered from COVID-19. Each CDR3 is given with its conserved first and last residue. A D gene is named only where the DNA matches it firmly.

TRBD1,TRBV5-1,CASSLGPGTGGTEQYF
NA,TRBV30,CAWSGGGQPQHF
NA,TRBV18,CASSKGQPYSNQPQHF
NA,TRBV18,CASSTGQYNEQFF
NA,TRBV27,CASSQGVSGNTEAFF
NA,TRBV5-5,CASSFNPQGERVQPQHF
TRBD2,TRBV9,CASSVGSSGLADTQYF
NA,TRBV18,CASSLLLLERIYNEQFF
TRBD1,TRBV18,CASSLGQGIGNQPQHF
NA,TRBV11-1,CASSSGQNQETQYF
TRBD2,TRBV5-1,CASSLGLLAGGSTDTQYF
NA,TRBV27,CASSSNPQPETAGSPLHF
TRBD1,TRBV6-2/TRBV6-3,CASSWDSSYEQYF
NA,TRBV25-1,CASSIGENYNEQFF
TRBD1,TRBV28,CASSPFRTGGSPLHF
TRBD2,TRBV7-3,CASSLTPSGIETQYF
NA,TRBV7-6,CASSSQTGTSTDTQYF
NA,TRBV11-2,CASSVADTEAFF
TRBD1,TRBV19,CASSDRQGGQPQHF
NA,TRBV29-1,CSVEGTGELFF
NA,TRBV5-1,CASSPDDEGKLFF
TRBD1,TRBV18,CASSPETNRGTYEQYF
TRBD1,TRBV29-1,CSGTGITEAFF
NA,TRBV21-1,CASSKVPGDQPQHF
TRBD1,TRBV3-1/TRBV3-2,CASSQGQTYEQYF
TRBD2,TRBV5-4,CASSPPAGGGEDTQYF